The T cell receptor (beta chain) under discussion was sequenced for a study of chemoradiotherapy in HPV16-positive cancers (dated by TCRdb to the early 2020s). General notes on the study: Candidate HPV-specific T-cell clones and common TCR motifs were defined through functional T-cell assays on cells from a couple of HPV16-positive patients. The study asked whether T-cell immunity against the HPV oncoproteins E6 and E7 changes during chemoradiotherapy and whether it affects survival. Next, the candidate HPV-specific TCRs and motifs were followed in TCR repertoires from roughly 90 patients with HPV-related cancers. Broader findings and caveats from the paper: The functional definition of HPV-specific T cells was derived from only a couple of HPV16-positive patients, and the survival association was reported for HPV16-positive patients. In HPV16-positive patients, expansion of HPV-responsive T cells during chemoradiotherapy was associated with improved recurrence-free survival. Expansion of candidate HPV-specific clones and E7-related TCR motifs was observed in the tumor microenvironment during treatment, whereas no such expansion was observed for non-HPV-specific T cells.

Repertoires were sampled multiple times during chemoradiotherapy, which allowed clonal expansion in the tumor microenvironment to be followed. The receptor library was made with the immunoSEQ multiplex PCR assay. TCRdb obtained this table from immuneACCESS and retained in-frame rearrangements with V and J assigned. These tables miss some clones; where compared with another copy, unresolved V genes account for less than half of the shortfall, and the remainder is unexplained. This sample holds around 1,300 clones; about four fifths were observed only once. Nearly 5% of the sample is taken by the ten largest. In regard to this clone: Its antigen is unknown. Base qualities are not recorded, but no much larger clone differs from it by a single base.

Sequences SGHRS (CDR1) and YFSETQ (CDR2) are obtained from the germline V gene. The junction shows trimming of 0 bases on V and 8 bases on J, and the gene matches do not reach 6 bases of it. From its cysteine to its phenylalanine, the CDR3 spans 16 amino acids. Only CDR3 DNA remains: 48 bases, in frame from the first base. Sequences were derived from tumor tissue, sampled from a patient who underwent chemoradiotherapy. The V and J segments used are TRBV5-1 and TRBJ2-1, and TRBD1 aligns with 12 junction nucleotides. The TCR sequence derives from a human donor with HPV-associated anogenital cancer. The CDR3 protein: CASSLAGTGGIDEQFF. In nucleotides, the sequence is TGCGCCAGCAGCTTGGCCGGGACAGGGGGCATCGATGAGCAGTTCTTC.